Sequencing of this T cell receptor beta chain was carried out in a study of molecular identifiers for immune sequencing clone quantification. Study results and caveats: In CMV-specific effectors, clones above 20 copies held over 99% of molecules; naive, under 1%.

Every naive CD8 library was made from between roughly 17,000 and 1,100,000 sorted cells with 10%, 30% or 50% RNA. A CD8+CD4-CCR7+CD45RA+ gate was used to sort naive CD8 T cells. Germline V lookup: CDR1 SGHVS, CDR2 FNYEAQ. V dropped 2 bases and J dropped 1 base, with 8 bases sitting between them. CDR3 length: 14 amino acids. With listed TCR primers and previously described methods, bulk TCR libraries were prepared. TCRdb redid the calling of the PCR reads with MiXCR, one entry per CDR3 protein. The sample includes a few hundred thousand distinct CDR3 sequences, 24% of them seen just once. This clonotype showed up many times. What it binds is not known.

The receptor was derived from a human donor in good health. Some libraries in this study had Jurkat cell RNA spiked in. The source material was naive CD8+ T cells from blood, with Jurkat cell RNA spiked in. As for subset: FACS-sorted CD8+CD4-CCR7+CD45RA+ naive T cells. The chain joins TRBV7-6 to TRBJ1-1; D is unclear. CDR3 residues: CASSLFSANTEAFF. CDR3 sequence (DNA): TGTGCCAGCAGCTTATTTTCAGCGAACACTGAAGCTTTCTTT.